The sample holds many counts of the clone carrying this TCR beta chain. The sample belongs to a study of T cells in Graves' hyperthyroidism and ophthalmopathy. V lost 1 base and J lost 6; bases outside the gene matches: 6. CDR1 and CDR2 from the germline V gene are SGHNT and YENEEA. The length of the CDR3 is 15 residues. Hyperthyroidism in the patients, aged 18 to 65, was newly diagnosed and under 2 months in duration. Template material for amplifying TCR beta CDR3 regions consisted of RNA transcripts. The TCR CDR3 was amplified in a first-round RT-PCR using the HTBI primer set. TCRdb recomputed calls from the multiplex PCR reads with MiXCR, one row per CDR3 protein. The data hold approximately 640,000 distinct CDR3 sequences, with about 17% observed a single time.

Sequencing used blood. The clonotype originates from a woman aged 30 to 39 with Graves' hyperthyroidism. V gene TRBV11-3 combines with J gene TRBJ2-1; 7 nucleotides match TRBD1. This CDR3 is CASSLVLTGVNEQFF. In DNA form, the CDR3 reads TGTGCCAGCAGCTTAGTCCTTACAGGGGTCAATGAGCAGTTCTTC.